The present T cell receptor (beta chain) was sequenced within a study of early T cells in non-severe SARS-CoV-2 infection. Each single cDNA molecule received a unique molecular identifier. MiXCR, applied by TCRdb to the 5' RACE reads, yields one record per CDR3 protein. The sample records about 30,000 distinct CDR3 sequences, 5.6% being singletons. The CDR3 length is 16 residues. CDR1 and CDR2 (germline): SEHNR, FQNEAQ (reference sequence). The V gene end was trimmed by 2 bases and the J gene end by 0 bases; junction bases not matched to a gene: 2. There are a few counts of this clonotype. Its antigen is unidentified. General study findings and limits: VDJdb matching favored anti-spike CD8 responses, missing private and CD4 specificities.

This sequence joins TRBV7-9 and TRBJ2-3; 10 nucleotides align to TRBD2. The sequencing sample was made of whole blood. This receptor was obtained from an adult who was a healthcare worker with PCR-confirmed SARS-CoV-2 infection or an uninfected control (not recorded which). For the CDR3, the DNA is TGTGCCAGCAGCTTAAAGACTAGCGGGAGCACAGATACGCAGTATTTT. Translating it yields CASSLKTSGSTDTQYF.